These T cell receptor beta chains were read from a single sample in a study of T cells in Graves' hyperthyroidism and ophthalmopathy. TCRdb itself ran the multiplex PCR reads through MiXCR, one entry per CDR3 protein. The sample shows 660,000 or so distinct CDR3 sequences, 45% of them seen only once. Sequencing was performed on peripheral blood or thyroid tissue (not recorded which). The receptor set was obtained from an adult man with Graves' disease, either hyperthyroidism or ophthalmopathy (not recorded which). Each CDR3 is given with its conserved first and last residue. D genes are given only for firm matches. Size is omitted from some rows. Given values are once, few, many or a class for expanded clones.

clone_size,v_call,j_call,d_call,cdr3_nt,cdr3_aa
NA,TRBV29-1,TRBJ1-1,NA,TGCAGCGTTGTGGGGGGCGACACTGAAGCTTTCTTT,CSVVGGDTEAFF
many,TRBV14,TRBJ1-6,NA,TGTGCCAGCAGCCAAAACAGGGCTGTCGGGAATTCACCCCTCCACTTT,CASSQNRAVGNSPLHF
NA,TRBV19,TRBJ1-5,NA,TGTGCCAGTAGTAACGAACAGGGATATAGCAATCAGCCCCAGCATTTT,CASSNEQGYSNQPQHF
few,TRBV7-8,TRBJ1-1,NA,TGTGCCAGCAGCTTAGCGCTCGTATTGGCCGCTGAAGCTTTCTTT,CASSLALVLAAEAFF
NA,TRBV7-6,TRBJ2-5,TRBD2,TGTGCCAGCAGCTTGACGGAGACTAGCGAGACCCAGTACTTC,CASSLTETSETQYF
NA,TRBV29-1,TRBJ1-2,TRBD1,TGCAGCTCCAGGGGGCCAGGCTACACCTTC,CSSRGPGYTF
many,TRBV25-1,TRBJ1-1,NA,TGTGCCAGCAGCGGAACAGGGTTCACTGAAGCTTTCTTT,CASSGTGFTEAFF
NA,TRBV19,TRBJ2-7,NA,TGTGCCAGTAGTGAAGAGTCTCGGGAGCAGTACTTC,CASSEESREQYF
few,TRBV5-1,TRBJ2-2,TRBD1,TGCGCCAGCAGCACAGGGGGCTTCTCCGGGGAGCTGTTTTTT,CASSTGGFSGELFF
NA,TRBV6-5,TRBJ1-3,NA,TGTGCCAGCAGTCCTACTGGAACCACCATATATTTT,CASSPTGTTIYF
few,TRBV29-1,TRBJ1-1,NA,TGCAGCGTTGATAAGTGGGGGCCTGAAGCTTTCTTT,CSVDKWGPEAFF
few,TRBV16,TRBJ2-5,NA,TGTGCCAGCAGCCAATCAGTGCAGCGAAGTGAGACCCAGTACTTC,CASSQSVQRSETQYF
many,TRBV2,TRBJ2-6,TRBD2,TGTGCCAGCAGGGCGACTAGCGGGAGAAACTCTGGGGCCAACGTCCTGACTTTC,CASRATSGRNSGANVLTF
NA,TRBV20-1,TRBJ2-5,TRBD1,TGCAGTGCTGAGGGACAGGGGAGTCAGACCCAGTACTTC,CSAEGQGSQTQYF
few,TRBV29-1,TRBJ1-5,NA,TGCAGCGTGGGGGGGGGGGTTAGCCAGCCCCAGCATTTT,CSVGGGVSQPQHF
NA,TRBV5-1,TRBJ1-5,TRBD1,TGCGCCAGCAGCTTGGAGGGGGCGCCTGACCAGCCCCAGCATTTT,CASSLEGAPDQPQHF
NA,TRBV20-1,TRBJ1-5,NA,TGCAGTGCTGGTGACAGAAGCAATCAGCCCCAGCATTTT,CSAGDRSNQPQHF
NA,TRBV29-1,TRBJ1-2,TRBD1,TGCAGGGGGGGACAGGCCGTAGCATATGGCTACACCTTC,CRGGQAVAYGYTF
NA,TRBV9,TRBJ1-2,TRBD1,TGTGCCAGCAGCCAGGGTCCGGGACAGGGGATCTATGGCTACACCTTC,CASSQGPGQGIYGYTF
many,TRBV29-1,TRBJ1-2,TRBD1,TGCAGCGTAGTAGGGACAGGGTATGGCTACACCTTC,CSVVGTGYGYTF
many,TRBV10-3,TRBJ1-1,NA,TGTGCCATCAGGGACGGGCCGAACACTGAAGCTTTCTTT,CAIRDGPNTEAFF
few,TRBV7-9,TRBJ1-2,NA,TGTGCCAGCAACCAGCGGGGAACTAACTATGGCTACACCTTC,CASNQRGTNYGYTF
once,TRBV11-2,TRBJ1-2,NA,TGTGCCAGCAGCTTATACAGGGATGGGGGCTACACCTTC,CASSLYRDGGYTF
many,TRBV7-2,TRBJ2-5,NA,TGTGCCAGCATGATAGCTGTCCAAGAGACCCAGTACTTC,CASMIAVQETQYF
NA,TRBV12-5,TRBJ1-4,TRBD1,TGTGCTAGTGGTCGGGACAGGAATGAAAAACTGTTTTTT,CASGRDRNEKLFF
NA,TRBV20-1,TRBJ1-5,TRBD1,TGCAGTGCTAGAGATAGCCGGGGACAGGGGGTAGGTCAGCCCCAGCATTTT,CSARDSRGQGVGQPQHF
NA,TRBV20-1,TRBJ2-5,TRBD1,TGCAGTGCTGGAATGACAGGGATTCAAGAGACCCAGTACTTC,CSAGMTGIQETQYF
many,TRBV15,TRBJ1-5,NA,TGTGCCACCAGCAGAGATTATCAGCCCCAGCATTTT,CATSRDYQPQHF
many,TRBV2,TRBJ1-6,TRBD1,TGTGCCAGCAGTAACTTACAGGGGGATAATTCACCCCTCCACTTT,CASSNLQGDNSPLHF
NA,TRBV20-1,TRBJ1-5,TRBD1,TGCAGTGCTCTCAAGATGACAGGGGGCGGCAATCAGCCCCAGCATTTT,CSALKMTGGGNQPQHF
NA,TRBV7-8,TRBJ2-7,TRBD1,TGTGCCAGCAGCTCGGGACAGGGGAAGGCGGGCGAGCAGTACTTC,CASSSGQGKAGEQYF
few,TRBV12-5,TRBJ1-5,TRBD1,TGTGCTAGTGGCTTCGGACAGGGCCGTCAGCCCCAGCATTTT,CASGFGQGRQPQHF
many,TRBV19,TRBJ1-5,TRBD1,TGTGCCAGCAGTTACAGACAGGGGAGCAATCAGCCCCAGCATTTT,CASSYRQGSNQPQHF
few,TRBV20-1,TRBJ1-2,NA,TGCAGTGCCCTCCCGGACACGGGCCCGGTGAGCACCTACACCTTC,CSALPDTGPVSTYTF
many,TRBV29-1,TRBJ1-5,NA,TGCAGCGTTGCGCGGGACACAAATCAGCCCCAGCATTTT,CSVARDTNQPQHF
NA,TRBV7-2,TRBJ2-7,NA,TGTGCCAGCAGCTTAGCGCTGGGGGGTTTCTACGAGCAGTACTTC,CASSLALGGFYEQYF
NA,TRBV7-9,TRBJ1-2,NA,TGTGCCAGCAGCCAAGAAGGGACTCCTAACTATGGCTACACCTTC,CASSQEGTPNYGYTF
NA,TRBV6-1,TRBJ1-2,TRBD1,TGTGCCAGCAGACGCACAGGGGATTGGAACTATGGCTACACCTTC,CASRRTGDWNYGYTF
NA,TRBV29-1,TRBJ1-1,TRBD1,TGCAGCGTTGAAGATCGACAGGGGTTTATGAACACTGAAGCTTTCTTT,CSVEDRQGFMNTEAFF
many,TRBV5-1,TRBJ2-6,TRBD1,TGCGCCAGCAGCCTAAGGACAGGCCTCGACCTGACTTTC,CASSLRTGLDLTF
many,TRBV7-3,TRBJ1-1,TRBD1,TGTGCCAGCAGGATGGGACAGGAGAACACTGAAGCTTTCTTT,CASRMGQENTEAFF
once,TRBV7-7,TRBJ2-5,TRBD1,TGTGCTCGCAGCTCGGGACAGGGACATGAAGAGACCCAGTACTTC,CARSSGQGHEETQYF
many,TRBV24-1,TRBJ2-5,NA,TGTGCCACCAGTGATCCGGGACGGCAGGGAGAGACCCAGTACTTC,CATSDPGRQGETQYF
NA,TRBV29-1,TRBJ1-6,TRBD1,TGCAGCTTTAGACAGGGCATCGGATTTACACCCCTCCACTTT,CSFRQGIGFTPLHF
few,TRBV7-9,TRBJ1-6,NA,TGTGCCAGCAACAGAGGGTCGGCTGATAATTCACCCCTCCACTTT,CASNRGSADNSPLHF
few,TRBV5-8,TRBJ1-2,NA,TGTGCCAGCAGCTCGACCGACAGACCCTACACCTTC,CASSSTDRPYTF